This T cell receptor (beta chain) was sequenced in a study of cytomegalovirus exposure and HLA in healthy donors. Turning to the study itself: The 120 validation repertoires were reported in a later analysis to have been generated on the same platform as the roughly 680 first-cohort repertoires.

Remarks on this clone: Its cognate antigen is unknown.

General study points: Rarity held for most TCR sequences, but there were some public TCRs that occurred in many donors. A few CMV-associated chains proved CMV antigen-specific in vitro.

The CDR3 contains 15 residues. V was cut by 4 bases and J by 2 bases, with 15 bases left in between. Germline lookup yields CDR1 SGHNT and CDR2 YYREEE (reference sequence). The table came from immunoSEQ multiplex PCR; TCRdb's copy has only in-frame clones and leaves some out. Among roughly 120,000 clones listed, over 65% were seen once. The donors were part of the approximately 120-subject validation cohort, which stood apart from the approximately 700-subject first cohort. The material sequenced was PBMCs. V usage is TRBV5-4 and J usage is TRBJ1-1; D unresolved. This receptor was identified in a young woman in good health and CMV-seronegative. CDR3 sequence: CASSRPLGSNTEAFF. The CDR3 region has the DNA TGTGCCAGCAGCCGCCCGTTGGGGAGTAACACTGAAGCTTTCTTT.